This TCR beta chain came from a study of monozygotic twins with inflammatory bowel disease. Overall study results and limits: Versus healthy twins, IBD patients showed fewer clonotypes shared with others, especially with disease activity. Twins with IBD were found to have lower TCRbeta diversity (inverse Simpson) than healthy co-twins.

This CDR3 has 16 amino acids. Germline lookup yields CDR1 SGHRS and CDR2 YFSETQ. The quantity of total RNA per TCR library was 3,000 to 4,500 ng. For each CDR3 protein, TCRdb gives one entry from its re-call of the 5' RACE reads, without DNA. The clone table shows some 440,000 distinct CDR3 sequences, with the ten largest holding 2% to 2.5%. For this clonotype: What it binds is not known.

The V and J genes are TRBV5-1 and TRBJ2-3; the TCRdb D gene call, TRBD1, has no DNA to confirm it. The source of this sequence is a human donor with ulcerative colitis or Crohn's disease, or a healthy co-twin of an affected twin (not recorded which). Sequencing was done on a sample of blood. CDR3 in amino acids: CASSLVAGAETDTQYF.